This TCR beta chain was profiled in a study of cytomegalovirus exposure and HLA in healthy donors. The V end lost 0 bases, the J end lost 3 bases, and 13 bases lay between the germline ends. CDR1 SGHDT and CDR2 YYEEEE come from the germline V gene. The CDR3 totals 15 residues. Both 60 Vbeta primers and 13 Jbeta primers went into the PCR. How the authors handled the data: In a later analysis, of 80 million to 90 million unique beta chains, around 9.9 million appeared in at least two donors. The repertoire was sequenced with immunoSEQ multiplex PCR; TCRdb's copy has only in-frame clones and lacks some. Clone size and V and J calls were adopted from that table, with D and trimming inferred from the DNA. In the table there are about 140,000 clones, nearly 80% of which are singletons. Broader study findings: Across donors, presence/absence analyses took sequencing depth to be roughly uniform. The listing of 150 or so TCR beta chains classed them as cytomegalovirus-associated.

As to this clone: Its antigen is currently unknown.

The chain carries TRBV5-6 and TRBJ2-7; D perhaps matches TRBD2 (6 bases). The clonotype comes from a middle-aged woman in good health and CMV-seronegative. The specimen was PBMCs. CDR3 loop: CASSLGSGGSYEQYF. CDR3 sequence (DNA): TGTGCCAGCAGCTTGGGAAGTGGGGGGAGCTACGAGCAGTACTTC.